This is a list of T cell receptor beta chains from one sample in a study of cytomegalovirus exposure and HLA in healthy donors. The table came from immunoSEQ multiplex PCR; TCRdb's copy has only in-frame clones and leaves some out. Of around 120,000 clones in the sample, approximately 76% are singletons; the top ten hold about 16%. Sequenced sample: PBMCs. The origin of the receptors is a man aged 50 to 59 in good health and CMV-seropositive. The CDR3 runs from the conserved cysteine through the conserved F or W. A D gene is named only where the DNA matches it firmly. The size entry is marked missing in some rows and otherwise reads once, few, many or a size class.

size	V	J	D	DNA	CDR3
once	TRBV6-1	TRBJ2-1	.	TGTGCCAGCAGTGGGGTCAGGCCCCCGCTCACCTACAATGAGCAGTTCTTC	CASSGVRPPLTYNEQFF
.	TRBV27	TRBJ2-3	TRBD2	TGTGCCAGCAGTCGAGCGGGGGGGATAACAGATACGCAGTATTTT	CASSRAGGITDTQYF
.	TRBV28	TRBJ1-2	TRBD1	TGTGCCAGCAGCCGACAGGGGGCGGGTGGCTACACCTTC	CASSRQGAGGYTF
.	TRBV5-6	TRBJ2-7	.	TGTGCCAGCAGCTTCCGGCGTAGTAGGGGGATCTCCTACGAGCAGTACTTC	CASSFRRSRGISYEQYF
few	TRBV28	TRBJ1-2	.	TGTGCCAGCAGTTTACACAGCCCGGCCTATGGCTACACCTTC	CASSLHSPAYGYTF
.	TRBV5-6	TRBJ2-1	TRBD2	TGTGCCAGCAGCTACCCTAGCGGGAGCAATGAGCAGTTCTTC	CASSYPSGSNEQFF
.	TRBV14	TRBJ2-1	TRBD2	TGTGCCAGCAGCCAAGTCCGCGCAGCGGGGGAAGTGCAGTTCTTC	CASSQVRAAGEVQFF
.	TRBV19	TRBJ1-1	.	TGTGCCACAACCTCAATACAGGGCATAGTTAGCGCTTTCTTT	CATTSIQGIVSAFF
.	TRBV5-6	TRBJ2-3	TRBD2	TGTGCCAGCAGCTGGGGGGGATTTGCGCAGTATTTT	CASSWGGFAQYF
.	TRBV27	TRBJ1-2	.	TGTGCCAGCAGTTTAGGAGGGTACGATGGCTACACCTTC	CASSLGGYDGYTF
.	TRBV6-6	TRBJ2-7	TRBD2	TGTGCCAGCAGTTACTCGGAAGCGGGAGGGCACGAGCAGTACTTC	CASSYSEAGGHEQYF
.	TRBV25-1	TRBJ1-4	.	TGTGCCAGCAGTGATCGGGGAGGGGAGGAAAAACTGTTTTTT	CASSDRGGEEKLFF
.	TRBV2	TRBJ1-1	.	TGTGCCAGCCAAACCACCTGGACAGCGAACACTGAAGCTTTCTTT	CASQTTWTANTEAFF
.	TRBV19	TRBJ1-2	.	TGTGCCAGTAGCCGCCCCCAGTTCTATGGCTACACCTTC	CASSRPQFYGYTF
.	TRBV4-3	TRBJ2-7	.	TGCGCCAGCAGCCAAGATCGGCGGGGTTTCATCTACGAGCAGTACTTC	CASSQDRRGFIYEQYF
.	TRBV4-3	TRBJ2-7	.	TGCGCCAGCAGCCAAGGGGCAGGGCCCTACGAGCAGTACTTC	CASSQGAGPYEQYF
.	TRBV11-2	TRBJ2-5	TRBD2	TGTGCCAGCAGCTCCCGGGGTACTAGCGGGGGTCAGGAGACCCAGTACTTC	CASSSRGTSGGQETQYF
.	TRBV6-6	TRBJ2-7	.	TGTGCCAGCAGTTACTCGAAAGGGGCCTACGAGCAGTACTTC	CASSYSKGAYEQYF
few	TRBV5-1	TRBJ2-2	.	TGCGCCAGCAGCTTGGTCAGGACGAACACCGGGGAGCTGTTTTTT	CASSLVRTNTGELFF
.	TRBV27	TRBJ1-2	.	TGTGCCAGCAGTTTATCCCCCGGAGGCTATGGCTACACCTTC	CASSLSPGGYGYTF
.	TRBV19	TRBJ1-5	.	TGTGCCAGTAGTATAGACAGGGAAGGACGCAATCAGCCCCAGCATTTT	CASSIDREGRNQPQHF
.	TRBV7-2	TRBJ1-1	.	TGTGCCAGCAGCTTAGCTTTCTCCGAAGCTTTCTTT	CASSLAFSEAFF
.	TRBV2	TRBJ2-3	TRBD2	TGTGCCACCTCCGGACTAGCGGGGACAGATACGCAGTATTTT	CATSGLAGTDTQYF
few	TRBV18	TRBJ2-3	.	TGTGCCAGCTCACGATATACAGGCCCGTCTACAGATACGCAGTATTTT	CASSRYTGPSTDTQYF
.	TRBV5-8	TRBJ2-7	.	TGTGCCAGCAGCAGCTTCAGGCTCTGGATGGGTTGGCAGTACTTC	CASSSFRLWMGWQYF
.	TRBV29-1	TRBJ1-3	.	TGCAGCCTCCGGAAACAGGGAAGAAACCCTGGAAACACCATATATTTT	CSLRKQGRNPGNTIYF
.	TRBV4-3	TRBJ2-1	.	TGCGCCAGCAGCCAAGCGCAGGGAAATGAGCAGTTCTTC	CASSQAQGNEQFF
.	TRBV6-5	TRBJ2-2	.	TGTGCCAGCAGTGGACAGTGGAACACCGGGGAGCTGTTTTTT	CASSGQWNTGELFF
.	TRBV7-9	TRBJ1-2	.	TGTGCCAGCAGCTTCCTCGACATACACAACTATGGCTACACCTTC	CASSFLDIHNYGYTF
.	TRBV25-1	TRBJ1-2	.	TGTGCCAGCAGGGGTCCCCGGGGTCTAGCGGGCTACACCTTC	CASRGPRGLAGYTF
.	TRBV5-1	TRBJ2-7	.	TGCGCCAGCAGCTCAGGACCGGGGGGCCACGAGCAGTACTTC	CASSSGPGGHEQYF
few	TRBV5-5	TRBJ2-7	.	TGTGCCAGCAGGGGGTTAGGGGGATCCTACGAGCAGTACTTC	CASRGLGGSYEQYF
few	TRBV5-1	TRBJ1-3	TRBD1	TGCGCCAGCAGCGGGACAGGGGGAAACACCATATATTTT	CASSGTGGNTIYF
.	TRBV14	TRBJ2-7	TRBD1	TGTGCCAGCAGCCAGTGGGGACAGAACGGCTACGAGCAGTACTTC	CASSQWGQNGYEQYF
.	TRBV23-1	TRBJ2-7	.	TGCGCCCCTGGAGGGCAGTACTTC	CAPGGQYF
few	TRBV4-2	TRBJ1-6	.	TGTGCCAGCAGCCAAGCACAGGTCCTAAGCTCCTATAATTCACCCCTCCACTTT	CASSQAQVLSSYNSPLHF
.	TRBV27	TRBJ2-1	.	TGTGCCAGCACCAACTCCTACAATGAGCAGTTCTTC	CASTNSYNEQFF
.	TRBV19	TRBJ2-3	.	TGTGCCAGTAGTATCCTCTTGAGTTCTCCGAGGCAGTATTTT	CASSILLSSPRQYF
.	TRBV7-2	TRBJ2-5	TRBD2	TGTGCCAGCAGCTTAGGGTCCACTAGCGGAGAGACCCAGTACTTC	CASSLGSTSGETQYF
few	TRBV19	TRBJ2-5	TRBD1	TGTGCCAGTAGTAAGGGGACAGGGGCGGGAGGGACCCAGTACTTC	CASSKGTGAGGTQYF
.	TRBV4-1	TRBJ2-3	TRBD2	TGCGCCAGCAGCCACACCCCGGGGGGTAAGGGCACAGATACGCAGTATTTT	CASSHTPGGKGTDTQYF
.	TRBV10-2	TRBJ2-2	.	TGCGCCAGCAGTGACCTGGGGCACCCGAGCACCGGGGAGCTGTTTTTT	CASSDLGHPSTGELFF
.	TRBV21-1	TRBJ2-7	.	TGTGCCAGCAGCAGAGCTCCGGGACAGAGTTTACAGGCCTACGAGCAGTACTTC	CASSRAPGQSLQAYEQYF
.	TRBV21-1	TRBJ2-5	.	TGTGCCAGCAGAGAGCGGGAGACCCAGTACTTC	CASRERETQYF
.	TRBV28	TRBJ2-7	TRBD1	TGTGCCAGCAGACCGGCTCAGGGGACAGGGGGGATGGAGCAGTACTTC	CASRPAQGTGGMEQYF
.	TRBV11-2	TRBJ2-7	TRBD1	TGTGCCAGCAGCCCCCGGGACAGGGCGGGGGAGCAGTACTTC	CASSPRDRAGEQYF
.	TRBV6-4	TRBJ1-6	.	TGTGCCAGCAGTGACTCGTTAGGGGGGGGGACCCTCCACTTT	CASSDSLGGGTLHF
.	TRBV25-1	TRBJ2-5	TRBD1	TGTGCCAGCAGTTCCGACAGGGTGGAGACCCAGTACTTC	CASSSDRVETQYF
.	TRBV7-2	TRBJ1-1	TRBD1	TGTGCCAGCAGCTTAGCGGGGGGGACAGGGCTTATGAACACTGAAGCTTTCTTT	CASSLAGGTGLMNTEAFF
.	TRBV7-2	TRBJ1-1	.	TGTGCCAGCAGCTTACCCCGGACACCTGAAGCTTTCTTT	CASSLPRTPEAFF
.	TRBV6-5	TRBJ2-7	.	TGTGCCAGCAGCCGGGACAACACCTACGAGCAGTACTTC	CASSRDNTYEQYF
few	TRBV2	TRBJ1-1	.	TGTGCCAGCTTGGAAGGGGTGAACACTGAAGCTTTCTTT	CASLEGVNTEAFF
.	TRBV11-3	TRBJ1-2	.	TGTGCCAGCAGCTCACCCGGGAACTATGGCTACACCTTC	CASSSPGNYGYTF
.	TRBV5-4	TRBJ2-7	.	TGTGCCAGCAGCTTGGCCTCCGCGGGCGCCTACGAGCAGTACTTC	CASSLASAGAYEQYF
.	TRBV28	TRBJ2-7	TRBD1	TGTGCCAGCTCCTCAGGCAGGGGGTACGAGCAGTACTTC	CASSSGRGYEQYF